This TCR beta chain was sequenced for a study of T cells after yellow fever vaccination. Across the study: SMART-Seq v4 Ultra Low Input prepared libraries from low-cell fractions.

The CDR3 has 16 residues. V lost 1 base, J lost 5 bases, and 15 bases lay in between. Germline loops: CDR1 LNHDA, CDR2 SQIVND (reference sequence). Via MiXCR, TCRdb re-called the 5' RACE reads, giving one row per CDR3 protein. Here the sample spans 35,000 to 55,000 distinct CDR3 sequences, about 6.8% being singletons. Study-wide points: Post-booster reappearance was seen for most primary-vaccination clones (about 96% CD4, roughly 88% CD8). Abundant clonotypes from the bulk population could have been carried over as contaminants into FACS-sorted repertoires.

This clonotype was detected ten times or more. Source: CD8+ T cells not binding an NS4B(214-222) dextramer, sorted from PBMCs, taken 45 days after the yellow fever booster vaccination. The rearrangement uses TRBV19 and TRBJ2-1; a weak D match, TRBD1 (5 bases). The TCR comes from a man aged 30 to 39 who received the YFV17D yellow fever vaccine. The CDR3 DNA sequence: TGTGCCAGTAGTATAGGTGTTCAAGTGGGGCACAATGAGCAGTTCTTC. It translates to CASSIGVQVGHNEQFF.